This entry concerns a single T cell receptor beta chain. The sample belongs to a study of CD8 T cells in Susac syndrome. The ends lost 2 bases at V and 6 bases at J; junction bases unmatched: 10. Per the germline V gene, CDR1 is SGHVS and CDR2 is FQNEAQ. The CDR3 is made up of 16 amino acids. Random hexamers served to reverse transcribe roughly 0.5 to 1 ug RNA. TCRdb fed the immunoSEQ multiplex PCR reads into MiXCR, producing one record per CDR3 protein. The sample yields around 160,000 distinct CDR3 sequences, roughly 94% seen once. The clonotype originates from a human donor with multiple sclerosis. The V gene is TRBV7-8, the J gene TRBJ1-1; TRBD1 matches 9 bases. Source material: CD4+ T cells from PBMCs. CDR3 sequence (DNA): TGTGCCAGCAGCTTACCACCGGGACAGGGTACGGCTGAAGCTTTCTTT. This translates into CASSLPPGQGTAEAFF.